This TCR beta chain was recovered during a study of CD8 T cells in ankylosing spondylitis. Study conclusions and caveats: About 8 highly homologous variants made up a TCR beta motif, and this motif appeared characteristic of ankylosing spondylitis blood.

A single record per CDR3 protein comes from TCRdb applying MiXCR to the 5' RACE reads. The sample lists some 240,000 distinct CDR3 sequences; 6% to 8.5% were seen once. J was trimmed by 8 bases and V by 4 bases; bases with no gene match: 14. The germline V gene has CDR1 SGHAT and CDR2 FQNNGV. The CDR3 covers 16 residues. At least ten counts were recorded for this clonotype. The antigen is not known. Sequencing used blood, either unsorted or a sorted T cell fraction (not recorded which). This TCR derives from a male donor with ankylosing spondylitis. The chain recombines TRBV11-2 with TRBJ2-1, with 7 nucleotides matching TRBD2. CDR3: CASSSDPGRNLDEQFF. The CDR3 region has the DNA TGTGCCAGCAGCTCAGACCCCGGGAGGAACCTGGATGAGCAGTTCTTC.